The 11 T cell receptor beta chains given below trace back to one sample, sequenced in a study of blood T cell repertoires in COVID-19. TCRdb's table, derived via immunoSEQ multiplex PCR, lists solely in-frame clones and lacks some. The sample lists about 170,000 clones; approximately 80% were seen once. The sequenced material came from peripheral blood. The receptors stem from a woman aged 80 or over with COVID-19, enrolled during active disease.

This chain connects TRBV5-1 to TRBJ1-2; D might be TRBD1 (6 bases). V was pared by 5 bases and J by 2 bases, with 13 bases between. Germline values: CDR1 SGHRS, CDR2 YFSETQ. The CDR3 spans 14 residues. The CDR3: CASSRDTQNYGYTF. The CDR3, as DNA: TGCGCCAGCAGTCGGGACACCCAAAACTATGGCTACACCTTC.

This clone appeared once. As DNA, the CDR3 is TGTGCCAGCAGCAGAGGAACCGGGGAGCTGTTTTTT. Amino acids: CASSRGTGELFF. The chain employs TRBV13 and TRBJ2-2; D gene unclear. This CDR3 is 12 amino acids long. Trimming shortened V by 5 bases and J by 5 bases, and 6 bases separated the two germline ends. Germline-derived CDR1 and CDR2 are PRHDT and FYEKMQ (reference sequence).

This rearrangement joins TRBV3-1 (or the pseudogene TRBV3-2) to TRBJ1-4; 7 nucleotides agree with TRBD1. This CDR3 spans 15 amino acids. In germline, CDR1 is LGHDT, CDR2 YNNKEL (reference sequence). After removal of 4 bases from V and 0 bases from J, the junction contained 2 bases not matched to a gene. The CDR3 loop is CASSLDRATNEKLFF. As DNA, the CDR3 is TGTGCCAGCAGCCTCGACAGGGCAACTAATGAAAAACTGTTTTTT.

The V gene is TRBV14, the J gene TRBJ2-1; TRBD1 aligns across 8 bases. CDR3 size: 16 residues. CDR1 is SGHDN and CDR2 is FVKESK in the germline V gene. Trimming at V came to 4 bases and at J to 9 bases, leaving 14 bases not matched to a gene. CDR3 in amino acids: CASSPTRDRWVGEQFF. The CDR3 nucleotides read TGTGCCAGCAGCCCGACCCGGGACAGGTGGGTCGGTGAGCAGTTCTTC.

The chain employs TRBV4-1 and TRBJ1-6; tentatively, D is TRBD1 (5 bases). The V gene lost 1 base and the J gene lost 0 bases, with 16 bases spanning the gap. Germline loops: CDR1 MGHRA, CDR2 YSYEKL. The CDR3 contains 19 residues. CDR3 region: CASSQVSLQGGSYNSPLHF. The CDR3 DNA reads TGCGCCAGCAGCCAAGTTAGTCTGCAGGGAGGCTCCTATAATTCACCCCTCCACTTT.

V and J are TRBV25-1 and TRBJ2-3; 10 positions match TRBD1. This CDR3 comprises 15 residues. Per the germline V gene, CDR1 is MGHDK and CDR2 is SYGVNS. Trimming took 4 bases from V and 4 from J; bases not matched to a gene: 5. The CDR3 DNA is TGTGCCAGCAGTGCCCGGGACAGGGGATCAGATACGCAGTATTTT. Translating gives CASSARDRGSDTQYF.

The chain couples TRBV5-4 to TRBJ2-2; no clear D. Trimming took 4 bases from V and 6 from J, leaving 16 bases between them. The CDR3 spans 15 residues. Germline CDR1 SGHNT, CDR2 YYREEE (reference sequence). The CDR3 region is CASSPPGTGSGELFF. CDR3 coding DNA: TGTGCCAGCAGCCCGCCCGGCACCGGGTCCGGGGAGCTGTTTTTT.

This clone is a singleton in its sample. This rearrangement joins TRBV5-4 to TRBJ1-1, with 7 bases lining up with TRBD1. The V and J ends lost 4 bases and 4 bases, in that order; junction bases with no gene match: 10. CDR3 length equals 15 residues. Germline-derived CDR1 and CDR2 are SGHNT and YYREEE (reference sequence). The CDR3 sequence: CASSPDRRGGTEAFF. CDR3 in DNA: TGTGCCAGCAGCCCGGACAGGCGGGGAGGCACTGAAGCTTTCTTT. The full variable domain, its missing parts supplied by reference TRBV5-4 and TRBJ1-1, is ETGVTQSPTHLIKTRGQQVTLRCSSQSGHNTVSWYQQALGQGPQFIFQYYREEENGRGNFPPRFSGLQFPNYSSELNVNALELDDSALYLCASSPDRRGGTEAFFGQGTRLTVV.

V gene TRBV29-1 combines with J gene TRBJ2-5, with 9 bases identical to TRBD1. Germline lookup yields CDR1 SQVTM and CDR2 ANQGSEA. The CDR3 runs 13 residues. V gave up 7 bases and J gave up 0 bases; unmatched junction bases: 3. The CDR3 loop reads CSAGTGYQETQYF. The CDR3 coding sequence is TGCAGCGCAGGGACAGGGTACCAAGAGACCCAGTACTTC.

The genes are TRBV6-5 and TRBJ1-2, with TRBD1 matching 7 bases. Germline assignment: CDR1 MNHEY and CDR2 SVGAGI. Germline trimming cut 6 bases from V and 0 bases from J; bases unmatched to any gene: 7. The CDR3 has 15 amino acids. The CDR3 DNA reads as TGTGCCAGCAGCGTCGGGACAGCCGCTAACTATGGCTACACCTTC. This gives the protein CASSVGTAANYGYTF.

The chain has TRBV14 and TRBJ1-6; no firm D call. The germline gives CDR1 SGHDN, CDR2 FVKESK. Trimming took off 4 bases at V and 12 bases at J, with 13 bases between the two ends. This CDR3 contains 13 residues. The CDR3 reads CASSLAGPRPLHF. CDR3 nucleotides: TGTGCCAGCAGCCTTGCGGGCCCCAGACCCCTCCACTTT.